These 30 T cell receptor beta chains share one sample of origin, sequenced in a study of CD8+ T cells in alopecia areata (dated by TCRdb to the late 2010s). In light of the paper, this sample's treatment or condition label describes: oral pan-JAK inhibitor, 5-10 mg twice daily. The method behind the library was the immunoSEQ multiplex PCR assay. For TCR sequencing, RNA was extracted from every sample and reverse transcribed into cDNA to serve as template. TCRdb stores this immuneACCESS table with in-frame sequences only. Part of the clones is absent; in the studies checked, under half of the shortfall reflects unresolved V genes, and no reason is known for the rest. The table for this sample lists roughly 92,000 clones; 70% to 80% of them were counted only once. 17% of the sample is in the top ten clones. The sample consisted of CD8+ T cells sorted from blood, taken between weeks 44 and 45, from a patient treated with tofacitinib. The receptors were gathered from a human donor with alopecia areata.

The chain uses TRBV6-6 and TRBJ1-4, with D unclear. Germline-derived CDR1 and CDR2 are MNHNY and SVGAGI (reference sequence). The CDR3 extends over 12 amino acids. Trimming took 4 bases from V and 2 from J, leaving 2 bases between them. DNA of the CDR3: TGTGCCAGCAGTTGGACTAATGAAAAACTGTTTTTT. Translation: CASSWTNEKLFF.

The V call is TRBV27, the J call TRBJ1-5; 12 positions match TRBD1. Per the germline V gene, CDR1 is MNHEY and CDR2 is SMNVEV (reference sequence). The CDR3 is 15 amino acids. V dropped 8 bases and J dropped 3; count of bases not matched to a gene: 5. CDR3 region: CASGDRGRPNQPQHF. DNA for the CDR3: TGTGCCAGCGGGGACAGGGGGCGCCCCAATCAGCCCCAGCATTTT.

The V and J genes are TRBV6-6 and TRBJ2-3; maybe TRBD1 (6 bases). Germline V gene sequence: CDR1 MNHNY, CDR2 SVGAGI (reference sequence). With 5 bases removed from V and 2 bases from J, the gap between germline ends came to 11 bases. The CDR3 is 14 amino acids. As DNA, the CDR3 is TGTGCCAGCAGTGAGGGGGAGAACACAGATACGCAGTATTTT. This sequence encodes CASSEGENTDTQYF.

The rearrangement joins TRBV27 to TRBJ1-5; D is unresolved. CDR1 and CDR2 (germline): MNHEY, SMNVEV (reference sequence). Trimming cost V 5 bases and J 3 bases, with 8 bases left between them. This CDR3 is 13 amino acids long. The CDR3 nucleotides are TGTGCCAGCAGTCGGGGAACCAATCAGCCCCAGCATTTT. Its translation: CASSRGTNQPQHF.

CDR3 sequence (DNA): TGTGCCAGCGGCGAGGATTATACGCAGTATTTT. This sequence encodes CASGEDYTQYF. The chain is built from TRBV6-6 and TRBJ2-3; no clear D gene. This CDR3 is 11 amino acids long. Per the germline V gene, CDR1 is MNHNY and CDR2 is SVGAGI (reference sequence). Deletions cut 8 bases from V and 7 bases from J, with 10 bases between.

The V and J genes are TRBV19 and TRBJ2-3; the D call may be TRBD1 or TRBD2 (5 bases each). CDR3 size: 13 residues. Germline-derived CDR1 and CDR2 are LNHDA and SQIVND (reference sequence). Trimming shortened V by 9 bases and J by 2 bases, and 12 bases separated the two germline ends. Here the CDR3 reads CASQGPHTDTQYF. The CDR3 region has the DNA TGTGCCAGCCAGGGACCGCACACAGATACGCAGTATTTT.

The chain carries TRBV30 and TRBJ1-1, with TRBD1 as a possible D gene (5 bases). V was shortened by 2 bases and J by 8 bases, with 15 bases between the two germline ends. This CDR3 spans 13 amino acids. Germline CDR1 reads GTSNPN; CDR2 reads SVGIG (reference sequence). CDR3 DNA sequence: TGTGCCTGGAGTTTTCGCCGGGCAGGGGAAGCTTTCTTT. The encoded protein is CAWSFRRAGEAFF.

V gene TRBV19 combines with J gene TRBJ1-2, with a possible D match to TRBD1 (5 bases). The CDR3 contains 14 residues. CDR1 and CDR2 from the germline V gene are LNHDA and SQIVND (reference sequence). V was trimmed by 4 bases and J by 4 bases, leaving 13 bases between them. The CDR3 loop is CASSTSGTSYGYTF. In DNA form, the CDR3 reads TGTGCCAGTAGTACCTCCGGGACTAGCTATGGCTACACCTTC.

The V gene is TRBV5-1, the J gene TRBJ1-1; no firm D call. Germline CDR1 SGHRS, CDR2 YFSETQ. The CDR3 contains 11 residues. The V end was cut by 2 bases, the J end by 5 bases, with 4 bases between. In DNA form, the CDR3 reads TGCGCCAGCAGCTTAGGTACTGAAGCTTTCTTT. Its translation: CASSLGTEAFF.

In DNA, the CDR3 is TGTGCCAGTAGTTGGTCGGGCACCGGGGAGCTGTTTTTT. Its translation: CASSWSGTGELFF. The chain recombines TRBV19 with TRBJ2-2; no firm D call. This CDR3 is built from 13 residues. Germline V lookup: CDR1 LNHDA, CDR2 SQIVND (reference sequence). V was shortened by 5 bases and J by 4 bases, with 8 bases between the two germline ends.

On this clone: Other DNA variants within this sample encode the same CDR3. The chain recombines TRBV7-9 with TRBJ2-7; no firm D call. Trimming took 3 bases from V and 3 from J, leaving 3 bases between them. This CDR3 has 11 residues. CDR1 and CDR2 (germline): SEHNR, FQNEAQ (reference sequence). The CDR3, as DNA: TGTGCCAGCAGCTTGAACTACGAGCAGTACTTC. As protein: CASSLNYEQYF.

This chain uses TRBV9 with TRBJ1-2; TRBD1 matches 9 bases. The CDR3 is made up of 16 amino acids. Germline assignment: CDR1 SGDLS and CDR2 YYNGEE. With 3 bases clipped from V and 4 bases from J, the junction kept 10 bases outside the gene matches. The CDR3 DNA follows: TGTGCCAGCAGCGCGTATCAAACAGGGGGCGGCTATGGCTACACCTTC. This gives the protein CASSAYQTGGGYGYTF.

A few counts support this clone. The genes are TRBV6-6 and TRBJ2-7; 9 positions match TRBD1. The CDR3 has 14 amino acids. V shed 6 bases, J shed 2 bases, and the junction held 5 bases outside the gene matches. The germline V gene has CDR1 MNHNY and CDR2 SVGAGI (reference sequence). The CDR3 DNA is TGTGCCAGCAGAGCCGGGACAGGGACCTACGAGCAGTACTTC. Translating it yields CASRAGTGTYEQYF.

The V gene is TRBV5-4, the J gene TRBJ2-7, with 8 positions matching TRBD1. Germline V gives CDR1 SGHNT, CDR2 YYREEE (reference sequence). V trimming: 4 bases; J trimming: 4 bases; junction bases outside the gene matches: 16. The CDR3 totals 17 residues. CDR3 loop: CASSQSAEPGGLYEQYF. In DNA form, the CDR3 reads TGTGCCAGCAGCCAATCGGCGGAGCCAGGGGGCTTGTACGAGCAGTACTTC.

The chain is built from TRBV11-2 and TRBJ2-1; 7 bases match TRBD2. The CDR3 consists of 16 residues. CDR1 and CDR2 from the germline V gene are SGHAT and FQNNGV. Trimming took 2 bases from V and 5 from J; bases not matched to a gene: 9. The CDR3 sequence is CASSLYGGGPDNEQFF. In nucleotides, the CDR3 is TGTGCCAGCAGCTTATACGGCGGGGGACCCGACAATGAGCAGTTCTTC.

The rearrangement links TRBV11-2 to TRBJ1-2, with 7 positions matching TRBD1. This CDR3 is 14 amino acids long. V was pared by 4 bases and J by 1 base, with 3 bases of the junction left unmatched. Per germline, CDR1 SGHAT and CDR2 FQNNGV. The CDR3 protein is CASSSGQINYGYTF. The CDR3, as DNA: TGTGCCAGCAGCTCGGGACAGATTAACTATGGCTACACCTTC.

The gene calls are TRBV19 and TRBJ1-1, with 7 bases identical to TRBD1. The CDR3 contains 15 residues. Germline V gives CDR1 LNHDA, CDR2 SQIVND (reference sequence). V lost 1 base to trimming and J lost 8 bases; unmatched junction nucleotides: 10. The CDR3 nucleotides read TGTGCCAGTAGTATAGGGCCCGGACAGGCGGTAGAAGCTTTCTTT. Protein: CASSIGPGQAVEAFF.

This chain connects TRBV6-5 to TRBJ1-2; D remains unclear. CDR3 length equals 15 residues. V lost 0 bases to trimming and J lost 8 bases, with 16 bases between them. CDR1 MNHEY and CDR2 SVGAGI come from the germline V gene. For the CDR3, the DNA is TGTGCCAGCAGTTACTCGACCGGCAGCCATTCCGGCTACACCTTC. Translating gives CASSYSTGSHSGYTF.

J is TRBJ2-7 and V is TRBV29-1, with D unresolved. Looked up from germline, CDR1 is SQVTM and CDR2 is ANQGSEA. The CDR3 spans 11 residues. V lost 8 bases and J lost 9, with 17 bases in between. In DNA, the CDR3 is TGCAGCCCGAAACCTCGAGCTAGGCAGTACTTC. Encoded protein: CSPKPRARQYF.

The chain couples TRBV19 to TRBJ2-3; D remains unclear. Germline CDR1 is LNHDA and CDR2 is SQIVND (reference sequence). Trimming shortened V by 4 bases and J by 2 bases, and 7 bases separated the two germline ends. The CDR3 loop spans 13 amino acids. In DNA, the CDR3 is TGTGCCAGTAGTAGGCTTTCCACAGATACGCAGTATTTT. Its translation: CASSRLSTDTQYF.

This clone was found a few times. The CDR3 reads CASSPGNYEQYF. In DNA, the CDR3 is TGTGCCAGCAGCCCCGGGAACTACGAGCAGTACTTC. This chain uses TRBV9 with TRBJ2-7, with D perhaps TRBD2 (5 bases). V was shortened by 4 bases and J by 3 bases, with 8 bases between the two germline ends. CDR1 SGDLS and CDR2 YYNGEE come from the germline V gene. The CDR3 contains 12 residues.

A remark on this clone: At one boundary the junction diverges from the germline segment, which might be a read error. CDR3 nucleotide sequence: TGTGCCAGCAGATTATCGGCGGGGGTGTACAATGAGCAGTTCTTC. Protein sequence: CASRLSAGVYNEQFF. This rearrangement joins TRBV27 to TRBJ2-1, with TRBD2 matching 7 bases. CDR1 is MNHEY, CDR2 SMNVEV, per germline (reference sequence). The CDR3 totals 15 residues.

This clone was observed a handful of times. The chain recombines TRBV29-1 with TRBJ2-3; no clear D. Germline V gene sequence: CDR1 SQVTM, CDR2 ANQGSEA. Trimming removed 2 bases from V and 5 bases from J, with 11 bases in between. The CDR3 runs 13 residues. This CDR3 is CSVEFRRVDTQYF. CDR3 coding DNA: TGCAGCGTTGAATTCCGCCGGGTAGATACGCAGTATTTT.

This clone was seen a handful of times. This rearrangement joins TRBV29-1 to TRBJ2-7; D possibly corresponds to TRBD2 (5 bases). This CDR3 is 11 amino acids long. Looked up from germline, CDR1 is SQVTM and CDR2 is ANQGSEA. V gave up 6 bases and J gave up 5 bases, with 11 bases separating them. The CDR3 nucleotides are TGCAGCGTGTTCTATAGCGACGAGCAGTACTTC. It codes for CSVFYSDEQYF.

CDR3: CSVKIGDNYGYTF. The CDR3 region has the DNA TGCAGCGTCAAGATCGGGGATAACTATGGCTACACCTTC. The V and J genes are TRBV29-1 and TRBJ1-2; D not resolved. CDR1 is SQVTM and CDR2 is ANQGSEA in the germline V gene. The CDR3 is made up of 13 amino acids. The V and J ends lost 6 bases and 1 base respectively, with 12 bases between them.

The V and J genes are TRBV14 and TRBJ1-1; 9 bases align to TRBD1. The J segment lost 4 bases and the V segment lost 0 bases, leaving 6 bases of the junction unmatched. The germline gives CDR1 SGHDN, CDR2 FVKESK. The CDR3 consists of 16 residues. Written as DNA, the CDR3 is TGTGCCAGCAGCCAAGAAGGACAGGGGTGGTTCACTGAAGCTTTCTTT. It is translated as CASSQEGQGWFTEAFF. The entire variable domain, with the rest obtained from reference TRBV14 and TRBJ1-1, is as follows: EAGVTQFPSHSVIEKGQTVTLRCDPISGHDNLYWYRRVMGKEIKFLLHFVKESKQDESGMPNNRFLAERTGGTYSTLKVQPAELEDSGVYFCASSQEGQGWFTEAFFGQGTRLTVV.

V and J are TRBV19 and TRBJ2-7; 8 bases match TRBD1. CDR3 length: 15 amino acids. Germline CDR1 LNHDA, CDR2 SQIVND (reference sequence). J lost 4 bases, V lost 1 base, and 6 bases had no gene match. For the CDR3, the DNA is TGTGCCAGTAGTATAGGAGCCCAGGGGGCTTACGAGCAGTACTTC. It is translated as CASSIGAQGAYEQYF.

There are a few counts of this clone. The gene calls are TRBV9 and TRBJ1-1, with D unclear. The length of the CDR3 is 11 residues. Germline V gene data show CDR1 as SGDLS and CDR2 as YYNGEE. V lost 5 bases, J lost 10 bases, and 12 bases lay in between. DNA for the CDR3: TGTGCCAGCAGGGCCGGGGAAAGAGCTTTCTTT. Protein: CASRAGERAFF.

This rearrangement joins TRBV13 to TRBJ2-7; no clear D. V dropped 2 bases and J dropped 0 bases, with 8 bases sitting between them. CDR1 and CDR2 from the germline V gene are PRHDT and FYEKMQ (reference sequence). The CDR3 totals 14 residues. Here the CDR3 DNA reads TGTGCCAGCAGCTTAACTGCGGACTCCTACGAGCAGTACTTC. This gives the protein CASSLTADSYEQYF.

The V gene is TRBV27, the J gene TRBJ2-1, with 10 bases that match TRBD2. Germline trimming cut 6 bases from V and 7 bases from J; bases unmatched to any gene: 6. CDR1 is MNHEY and CDR2 is SMNVEV in the germline V gene (reference sequence). This CDR3 spans 14 amino acids. The CDR3, as DNA: TGTGCCAGCAGGAGCGGGGGGGCCATAAATGAGCAGTTCTTC. Its translation is CASRSGGAINEQFF.